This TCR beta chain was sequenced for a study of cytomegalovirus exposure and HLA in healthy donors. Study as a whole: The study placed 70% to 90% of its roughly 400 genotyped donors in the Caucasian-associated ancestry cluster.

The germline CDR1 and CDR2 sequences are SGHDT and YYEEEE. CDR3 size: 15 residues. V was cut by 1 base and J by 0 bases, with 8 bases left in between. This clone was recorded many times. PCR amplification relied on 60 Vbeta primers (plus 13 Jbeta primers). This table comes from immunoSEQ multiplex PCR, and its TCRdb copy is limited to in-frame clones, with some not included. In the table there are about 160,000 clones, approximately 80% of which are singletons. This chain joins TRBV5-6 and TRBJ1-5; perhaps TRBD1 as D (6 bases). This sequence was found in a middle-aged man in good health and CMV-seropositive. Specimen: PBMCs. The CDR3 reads CASSLRDTSNQPQHF. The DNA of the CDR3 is TGTGCCAGCAGCTTGAGGGACACTAGCAATCAGCCCCAGCATTTT.